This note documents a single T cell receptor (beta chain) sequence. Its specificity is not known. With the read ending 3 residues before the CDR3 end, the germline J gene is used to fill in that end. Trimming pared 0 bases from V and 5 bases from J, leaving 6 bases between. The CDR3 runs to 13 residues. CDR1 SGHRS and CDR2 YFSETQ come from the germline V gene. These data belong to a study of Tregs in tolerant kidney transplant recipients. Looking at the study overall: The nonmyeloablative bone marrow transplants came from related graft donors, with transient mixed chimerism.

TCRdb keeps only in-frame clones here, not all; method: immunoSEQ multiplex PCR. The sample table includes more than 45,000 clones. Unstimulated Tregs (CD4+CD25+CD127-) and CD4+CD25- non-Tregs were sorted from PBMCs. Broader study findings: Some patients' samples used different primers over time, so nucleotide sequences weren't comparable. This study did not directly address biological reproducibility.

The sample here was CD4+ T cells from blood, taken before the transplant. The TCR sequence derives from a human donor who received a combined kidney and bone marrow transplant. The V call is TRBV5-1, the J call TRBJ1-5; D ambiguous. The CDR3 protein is CASSLVPDQPQHF. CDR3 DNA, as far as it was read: TGCGCCAGCAGCTTGGTCCCGGATCAGCCC.